Each of the 23 T cell receptor beta chains below was sequenced from the same sample in a study of shared clonotypes between healthy human individuals. Repertoires were generated with immunoSEQ multiplex PCR, while TCRdb's copy carries only in-frame clones and drops some. Counted here are under 2,000,000 clones, roughly 95% occurring once; the ten biggest clones make up approximately 1%. The naive CD8 fraction comprised CD45RO-negative cells positively selected for CCR7 and excluded terminally differentiated effector memory CD45RA+ cells. Sequenced: naive CD8+ T cells sorted from blood. The receptors here all came from a young man in good health.

This chain joins TRBV6-1 and TRBJ1-2; D gene ambiguous. The V gene lost 8 bases and the J gene lost 6 bases, with 13 bases spanning the gap. The CDR3 is 12 residues long. The germline gives CDR1 MNHNS, CDR2 SASEGT. This chain's CDR3 is CASSEGIDGYTF. The CDR3 bases are TGTGCCAGCTCAGAAGGGATCGATGGCTACACCTTC.

V usage is TRBV6-5 and J usage is TRBJ2-1, with 10 bases aligning to TRBD2. CDR3 length: 16 residues. V shed 2 bases and J 9 bases; nucleotides not matched to a gene: 10. From germline, CDR1 is MNHEY and CDR2 SVGAGI. CDR3 in DNA: TGTGCCAGCAGTTACACAGGACTAGCGGAGGGGGGTGAGCAGTTCTTC. Its protein is CASSYTGLAEGGEQFF.

With respect to this clone: Other DNA sequences in the sample encode the same CDR3. CDR3: CASSLRGSNQPQHF. In DNA, the CDR3 is TGTGCCAGCAGTCTTCGCGGAAGCAATCAGCCCCAGCATTTT. This chain connects TRBV28 to TRBJ1-5; D unclear. This CDR3 region has 14 residues. Trimming took off 5 bases at V and 1 base at J, with 9 bases between the two ends. CDR1 is MDHEN, CDR2 SYDVKM, per germline.

V is TRBV5-1 and J is TRBJ2-1, with 9 nucleotides matching TRBD2. CDR3 length equals 15 residues. Germline loops: CDR1 SGHRS, CDR2 YFSETQ. J was trimmed by 4 bases and V by 4 bases; bases with no gene match: 6. Written as DNA, the CDR3 is TGCGCCAGCAGCCCCCAGCGGGGGGAGTACAATGAGCAGTTCTTC. This translates into CASSPQRGEYNEQFF.

J is TRBJ1-2 and V is TRBV28; a weak D match, TRBD1 (5 bases). V was clipped by 6 bases and J by 14 bases, with 31 bases between them. This CDR3 is built from 16 residues. The germline gives CDR1 MDHEN, CDR2 SYDVKM. CDR3 in amino acids: CASRPDKEPSLWLETF. DNA for the CDR3: TGTGCCAGCAGACCGGACAAGGAGCCTTCCTTATGGCTGGAAACCTTC.

Of note for this clone: Other DNA sequences in this specimen translate into the identical CDR3. The chain combines TRBV30 with TRBJ1-6, with 9 bases that match TRBD1. Trimming removed 0 bases from V and 9 bases from J; junction bases left unmatched: 6. This CDR3 has 15 amino acids. Per germline, CDR1 GTSNPN and CDR2 SVGIG (reference sequence). The CDR3, as DNA: TGTGCCTGGAGTGTACTGGGACAGGGAGGTTCACCCCTCCACTTT. The encoded protein is CAWSVLGQGGSPLHF.

The chain is built from TRBV27 and TRBJ1-4; D gene uncertain. CDR3 size: 15 residues. The germline CDR1 and CDR2 sequences are MNHEY and SMNVEV (reference sequence). V lost 5 bases to trimming and J lost 0 bases, with 10 bases between them. CDR3 residues: CASSPLQATNEKLFF. The CDR3 region has the DNA TGTGCCAGCAGTCCCTTACAAGCAACTAATGAAAAACTGTTTTTT.

The rearrangement joins TRBV7-9 to TRBJ2-3, with 7 bases fitting TRBD1. Germline V CDR1 and CDR2: SEHNR, FQNEAQ (reference sequence). The CDR3 loop spans 15 amino acids. The junction had 10 bases not matched to a gene; V was cut back by 10 bases and J by 0 bases. This CDR3 reads CATRGQIFSTDTQYF. The CDR3, as DNA: TGTGCCACAAGGGGACAGATTTTTAGCACAGATACGCAGTATTTT.

This chain's CDR3 is CASSMMGSGYEQYF. Written as DNA, the CDR3 is TGTGCCAGCAGCATGATGGGCAGTGGCTACGAGCAGTACTTC. V and J are TRBV7-9 and TRBJ2-7; no reliable D call. The germline CDR1 and CDR2 sequences are SEHNR and FQNEAQ (reference sequence). The CDR3 has 14 residues. V lost 5 bases and J 3 bases, leaving 14 bases between the germline ends.

With respect to this clone: The sample holds other DNA sequences that translate to the same CDR3. The chain employs TRBV18 and TRBJ2-5; possibly TRBD1 or TRBD2 for D (6 bases each). V lost 6 bases, J lost 5 bases, and 10 bases lay in between. The CDR3 runs 12 residues. In germline, CDR1 is KGHSH, CDR2 LQKENI. CDR3 nucleotide sequence: TGTGCCAGCTCGCCGGGGGCGGAGACCCAGTACTTC. Translation gives CASSPGAETQYF.

V usage is TRBV4-1 and J usage is TRBJ2-4, with TRBD1 matching 9 bases. In germline, CDR1 is MGHRA, CDR2 YSYEKL. This CDR3 has 15 residues. The junction had 6 bases not matched to a gene; V was cut back by 2 bases and J by 7 bases. Written as DNA, the CDR3 is TGCGCCAGCAGCCAAATTGGGACAGGGAATAACATTCAGTACTTC. It specifies CASSQIGTGNNIQYF.

This rearrangement joins TRBV19 to TRBJ1-3; D remains unclear. Germline V gene data show CDR1 as LNHDA and CDR2 as SQIVND (reference sequence). CDR3 length: 13 amino acids. V shed 11 bases and J shed 2 bases, with 13 bases lying between them. CDR3 residues: CAAFAGPGNTIYF. The DNA of the CDR3 is TGTGCCGCCTTCGCAGGACCTGGAAACACCATATATTTT.

The V gene is TRBV5-8, the J gene TRBJ2-3, with 7 bases matching TRBD2. The CDR3 is 15 residues long. V shed 0 bases, J shed 4 bases, and the junction held 5 bases outside the gene matches. Germline assignment: CDR1 SGHTS and CDR2 YDEGEE. For the CDR3, the DNA is TGTGCCAGCAGCTTGGGCGGGAGATACCCAGATACGCAGTATTTT. It translates to CASSLGGRYPDTQYF.

In the case of this clone: The sample has other DNA sequences that encode this CDR3 too. The chain has TRBV5-1 and TRBJ2-7, with a weak D call TRBD1 (6 bases). V was shortened by 0 bases and J by 2 bases, with 9 bases between the two germline ends. This CDR3 contains 14 residues. Per germline, CDR1 SGHRS and CDR2 YFSETQ. The CDR3 sequence is CASSLGGGTYEQYF. CDR3 nucleotides: TGCGCCAGCAGCTTGGGAGGGGGAACCTACGAGCAGTACTTC.

The V call is TRBV27, the J call TRBJ2-2; D perhaps matches TRBD1 (7 bases). The CDR3 runs 15 residues. Per germline, CDR1 MNHEY and CDR2 SMNVEV (reference sequence). V was clipped by 3 bases and J by 7 bases, with 15 bases between them. Here the CDR3 reads CASSFGGGADGELFF. In DNA form, the CDR3 reads TGTGCCAGCAGTTTTGGAGGGGGCGCAGACGGGGAGCTGTTTTTT.

This chain uses TRBV6-5 with TRBJ2-3; D might be TRBD1 (6 bases). The V end was cut by 2 bases, the J end by 4 bases, with 13 bases between. The germline CDR1 and CDR2 sequences are MNHEY and SVGAGI. This CDR3 has 15 residues. This chain's CDR3 is CASSYGPGASDTQYF. As DNA, the CDR3 is TGTGCCAGCAGTTACGGTCCAGGGGCATCAGATACGCAGTATTTT.

The V gene is TRBV7-2, the J gene TRBJ2-6, with no clear D. Germline loops: CDR1 SGHTA, CDR2 FQGNSA. The CDR3 length is 17 residues. The V and J ends lost 5 bases and 0 bases respectively, with 14 bases between them. The DNA of the CDR3 is TGTGCCAGCAGCCCTACCCCAGCCCACTCTGGGGCCAACGTCCTGACTTTC. It yields the protein CASSPTPAHSGANVLTF.

A single count supports this clone. The V call is TRBV6-5, the J call TRBJ1-1, with D maybe TRBD1 (6 bases). V lost 4 bases and J lost 1, with 10 bases in between. In germline, CDR1 is MNHEY, CDR2 SVGAGI. This CDR3 is built from 14 residues. CDR3 coding DNA: TGTGCCAGCAGTTTTCGACAGGCGAACACTGAAGCTTTCTTT. The encoded protein is CASSFRQANTEAFF.

This clone was picked up one time. The chain uses TRBV2 and TRBJ1-1; D may be TRBD1 (5 bases). The ends were cut back, 11 bases at V and 8 bases at J, with 27 bases in the middle. This CDR3 contains 15 residues. The germline V gene encodes CDR1 SNHLY and CDR2 FYNNEI. The CDR3 sequence is CASNGGGEYQREAFF. CDR3 nucleotides: TGTGCCTCCAACGGGGGTGGGGAATATCAACGAGAAGCTTTCTTT.

The genes are TRBV6-1 and TRBJ1-1; possible D gene TRBD1, 5 bases. The V and J ends lost 1 base and 4 bases respectively, with 13 bases between them. CDR1 is MNHNS and CDR2 is SASEGT in the germline V gene. CDR3 length: 15 amino acids. The CDR3 coding sequence is TGTGCCAGCAGTGAAGGCGGACTCGGGGGCACTGAAGCTTTCTTT. Its protein is CASSEGGLGGTEAFF.

J is TRBJ1-1 and V is TRBV7-3; TRBD1 agrees at 9 bases. This CDR3 has 15 amino acids. Trimming at V came to 3 bases and at J to 11 bases, leaving 13 bases not matched to a gene. Germline CDR1 and CDR2: SGHTA and FQGTGA. The CDR3 DNA sequence: TGTGCCAGCAGCTTGCGCTCGCCGGGACAGGGTCCGGCTTTCTTT. Protein: CASSLRSPGQGPAFF. Complete variable domain (other parts from reference TRBV7-3 and TRBJ1-1): GAGVSQTPSNKVTEKGKYVELRCDPISGHTALYWYRQSLGQGPEFLIYFQGTGAADDSGLPNDRFFAVRPEGSVSTLKIQRTERGDSAVYLCASSLRSPGQGPAFFGQGTRLTVV.

On this clone: Other DNA variants within this sample encode the same CDR3. The chain couples TRBV7-2 to TRBJ2-3; the match to TRBD2 covers 9 bases. V lost 1 base and J lost 4; bases outside the gene matches: 6. CDR3 length: 16 amino acids. Per the germline V gene, CDR1 is SGHTA and CDR2 is FQGNSA. The DNA of the CDR3 is TGTGCCAGCAGCTTAGTCGCGGGGGGGCCCCCAGATACGCAGTATTTT. Its translation is CASSLVAGGPPDTQYF.

The V gene is TRBV9, the J gene TRBJ2-7; D not certain. There are 14 residues in the CDR3. V lost 3 bases to trimming and J lost 0 bases, with 10 bases between them. The germline CDR1 and CDR2 sequences are SGDLS and YYNGEE. This chain's CDR3 is CASSGSVYSYEQYF. The CDR3 nucleotides are TGTGCCAGCAGCGGTTCGGTTTACTCCTACGAGCAGTACTTC. The variable domain in full, with the rest retrieved from reference TRBV9 and TRBJ2-7, is DSGVTQTPKHLITATGQRVTLRCSPRSGDLSVYWYQQSLDQGLQFLIQYYNGEERAKGNILERFSAQQFPDLHSELNLSSLELGDSALYFCASSGSVYSYEQYFGPGTRLTVT.